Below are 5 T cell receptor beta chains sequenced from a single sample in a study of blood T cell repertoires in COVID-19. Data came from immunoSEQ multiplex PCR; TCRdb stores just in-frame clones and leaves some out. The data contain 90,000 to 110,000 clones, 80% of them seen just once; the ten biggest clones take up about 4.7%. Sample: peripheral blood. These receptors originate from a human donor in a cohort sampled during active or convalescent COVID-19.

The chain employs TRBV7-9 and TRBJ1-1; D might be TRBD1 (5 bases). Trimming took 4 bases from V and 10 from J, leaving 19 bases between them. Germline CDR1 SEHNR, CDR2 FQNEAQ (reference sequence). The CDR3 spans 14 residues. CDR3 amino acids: CASSSQGKSLGAFF. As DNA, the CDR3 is TGTGCCAGCAGCTCGCAGGGCAAATCGCTAGGAGCTTTCTTT. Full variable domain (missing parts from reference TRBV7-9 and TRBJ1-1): DTGVSQNPRHKITKRGQNVTFRCDPISEHNRLYWYRQTLGQGPEFLTYFQNEAQLEKSRLLSDRFSAERPKGSFSTLEIQRTEQGDSAMYLCASSSQGKSLGAFFGQGTRLTVV.

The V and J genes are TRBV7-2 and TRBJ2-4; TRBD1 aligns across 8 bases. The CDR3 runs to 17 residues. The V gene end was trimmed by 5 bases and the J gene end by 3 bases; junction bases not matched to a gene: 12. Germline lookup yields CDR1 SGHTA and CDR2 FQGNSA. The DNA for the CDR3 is TGTGCCAGCAGCCGTCGGACAGGGTCTTTGGGCAAAAACATTCAGTACTTC. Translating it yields CASSRRTGSLGKNIQYF.

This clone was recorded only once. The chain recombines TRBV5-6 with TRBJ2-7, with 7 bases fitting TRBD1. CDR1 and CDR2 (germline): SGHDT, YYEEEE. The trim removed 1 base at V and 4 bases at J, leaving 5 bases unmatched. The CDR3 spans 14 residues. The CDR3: CASSLLDRVYEQYF. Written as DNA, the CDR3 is TGTGCCAGCAGCTTGTTAGACAGGGTATACGAGCAGTACTTC.

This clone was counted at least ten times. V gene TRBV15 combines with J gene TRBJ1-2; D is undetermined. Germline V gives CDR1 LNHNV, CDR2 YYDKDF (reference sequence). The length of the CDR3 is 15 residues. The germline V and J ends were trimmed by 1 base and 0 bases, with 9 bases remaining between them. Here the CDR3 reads CATSRVLGANYGYTF. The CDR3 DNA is TGTGCCACCAGCAGAGTTTTGGGAGCTAACTATGGCTACACCTTC.

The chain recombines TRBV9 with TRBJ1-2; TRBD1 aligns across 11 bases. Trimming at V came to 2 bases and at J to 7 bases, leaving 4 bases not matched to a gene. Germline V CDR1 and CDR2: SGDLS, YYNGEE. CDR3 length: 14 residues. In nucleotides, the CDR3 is TGTGCCAGCAGCGTTAGGGACAGGGGGTTTGGCTACACCTTC. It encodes CASSVRDRGFGYTF.